This T cell receptor (beta chain) was obtained from a study of human T cells and chemical hapten exposure (dated by TCRdb to 2020 to 2022). Notes on the research overall: For sensitization, 2% DPC in acetone was applied to a 2 cm by 2 cm area of upper inner arm skin. Throughout the study period of around 25 weeks, patients also received therapeutic DPC doses to the scalp every week. Patch testing on the upper back used Finn chambers containing 0.01% DPC, with scoring done after 6 days according to International Contact Dermatitis Research Group standards. Most of the patients in the cohort were female, and the cohort covered alopecia areata with under or over 50% scalp involvement, alopecia totalis and alopecia universalis. The libraries were sequenced as a pool, and the TCR yield per sample differed mostly because of small variations in library volumes within the pool. In alopecia patients, the study followed how the peripheral blood TCR repertoire changed in vivo over primary and secondary sensitization to diphenylcyclopropenone (DPC), a hapten. Blood was sampled from patients pre-sensitization (week 0) and at 2, 6 and about 24 weeks after DPC sensitization. Approximately 28 alopecia patients gave blood for TCR sequencing at one to four time points (pre-sensitization, 2, 6 and 24 weeks). General conclusions and limits of the study: Repeated subsampling changed both the strength of the expansion versus patch-test correlation and the threshold at which the correlation became significant. The number of TCRs above 1 in 1000 frequency did not change with DPC sensitization; there was no evidence of global repertoire structure alterations. Significantly more large CDR3 similarity clusters were formed by expanded TCRs than by pre-sensitization or healthy control sets, consistent with antigen-driven responses. Patch test score was positively correlated with the number of PT1 expanded TCRs, with significance at thresholds 8, 16 and 32 but not at 4. Because all patients had alopecia, a presumed autoimmune disease, the immune response of the patients might differ from that of healthy individuals.

A note on this clonotype: Its antigen remains unidentified. No per-base quality is available; no much larger clone lies one base away.

The sample's time point label is to be understood as: pre-sensitization, week 0. The intended sense of this specimen's treatment or condition label: therapeutic diphenylcyclopropenone sensitization with weekly scalp DPC. Blood at each patch-test visit was drawn before the patch test was applied. To be eligible, patients had to be aged 18 to 70, diagnosed with alopecia and judged suitable for DPC therapy, while pregnant patients were excluded. Unfractionated whole blood was collected in Tempus Blood RNA tubes, and total RNA was extracted from that blood. A distance of 11 bases separates the germline ends of V and J, which lose 5 bases and 3 bases respectively. CDR1 and CDR2 (MNHEY, SMNVEV) derive from the germline V gene (reference sequence). The CDR3 starts with the cysteine, ends with the phenylalanine, and has 13 residues. Solely the CDR3 DNA is kept, with 39 bases framed from the first base. Receptor amplification or capture employed RACE. Sequencing used a NextSeq 500. During library preparation, unique molecular identifiers were attached to individual cDNA molecules so that TCRs could be counted quantitatively and reproducibly. Each blood RNA sample was used to sequence both TCR alpha and TCR beta chains. The original methods were these. Samples had a median of about 96,000 TCRs, with a range from roughly 20,000 to 690,600. V, J and CDR3 annotation of the TCR reads was carried out using the Decombinator software suite. Every sample was subsampled to the same number of TCRs (28,000) for the PS versus PT1 abundance plots. TCRs were defined as expanded if absent before sensitization and observed at least eight times at the 2-week time point. TCRdb reworked the public reads: Q25 trimming with fastp, MiXCR clone assembly, productive beta chains retained. Rows matching on CDR3 protein sequence are summarized as one entry with the most common DNA and genes. For this entry, the V and J calls and clone size follow TCRdb and not the study's own pipeline. The sample data list about 51,000 distinct CDR3 sequences, and around 9.4% of these were observed just once. 14% of the sample goes to the ten largest clones.

The receptor was derived from a woman aged 35 to 49 with alopecia areata. Some clones in this sample may be carry-over from other donors' samples. The chain couples TRBV27 to TRBJ2-7; the D region possibly corresponds to TRBD2 (6 bases align). This specimen was whole blood, taken in connection with sensitization to the hapten diphenylcyclopropenone (DPC). The CDR3 here reads CASSRDSGYEQYF. The bases read TGTGCCAGCAGTCGGGACTCAGGCTACGAGCAGTACTTC.